Listed below are T cell receptor beta chains from one sample, sequenced in a study of blood T cell repertoires in COVID-19. The repertoire was sequenced with immunoSEQ multiplex PCR; TCRdb's copy has only in-frame clones and lacks some. Here the sample spans hundreds of thousands of clones, over 80% being singletons. The specimen was PBMCs or T cells enriched from blood (not recorded which). These TCRs come from a man in his fifties who had been exposed to COVID-19. CDR3s include the opening cysteine and the closing phenylalanine or tryptophan. A D gene is named only where the DNA matches it firmly. The size of a clone is reported for some rows only, either as once, few or many, or as a class for expanded clones.

j_call d_call clone_size v_call cdr3_nt cdr3_aa
TRBJ2-7 TRBD2 - TRBV28 TGTGCCAGCAGCTTACCCCCGGGCGCGGGGGCCTACGAGCAGTACTTC CASSLPPGAGAYEQYF
TRBJ1-1 - - TRBV28 TGTGCCAGCAGCAGGACAGCGATGAACACTGAAGCTTTCTTT CASSRTAMNTEAFF
TRBJ1-5 TRBD1 - TRBV19 TGTGCCAGTAGTAAGGGGGCAGGGCAGCCCCAGCATTTT CASSKGAGQPQHF
TRBJ1-5 - - TRBV5-5 TGTGCCAGCAGCCCAGGGTTGTCGGAACAGCCCCAGCATTTT CASSPGLSEQPQHF
TRBJ2-1 - - TRBV19 TGTGCCAGTAGAGAGAACAGGGTCAGCTCCTACAATGAGCAGTTCTTC CASRENRVSSYNEQFF
TRBJ1-3 - once TRBV2 TGTGCCAGCAGTGAGACAGTCCCTGGAAACACCATATATTTT CASSETVPGNTIYF
TRBJ1-1 - - TRBV11-3 TGTGCCAGCAGTTCAACAGGGTATGAAGCTTTCTTT CASSSTGYEAFF
TRBJ1-1 TRBD1 - TRBV19 TGTGCCAGTAGTACCCGACGACAGGGGGCGCTGGCTGAAGCTTTCTTT CASSTRRQGALAEAFF
TRBJ1-5 - - TRBV24-1 TGTGCCACCAGTGATTTAGGGAGGGCCCAGCCCCAGCATTTT CATSDLGRAQPQHF
TRBJ2-5 - - TRBV5-1 TGCGCCAGCAGCTTTAAAGAGACCCAGTACTTC CASSFKETQYF